Following are 4 T cell receptor beta chains from one sample sequenced in a study of shared clonotypes between healthy human individuals. Sequenced by immunoSEQ multiplex PCR; TCRdb stores in-frame clones only, minus some. This sample has approximately 250,000 clones; 50% to 80% occur once, and the top ten carry around 10%. The sample consisted of memory CD4+ T cells sorted from blood. The subset was: CD45RA-negative fraction. The receptors derive from a man aged 30 to 45 in good health.

The genes are TRBV13 and TRBJ2-1, with a tentative D call TRBD2 (6 bases). The CDR3 runs 15 residues. V lost 5 bases, J lost 7 bases, and 18 bases lay in between. The germline V gene encodes CDR1 PRHDT and CDR2 FYEKMQ (reference sequence). This CDR3 is CASSPRLATQNEQFF. CDR3 DNA sequence: TGTGCCAGCAGCCCACGCCTAGCGACTCAGAATGAGCAGTTCTTC.

The chain joins TRBV7-8 to TRBJ1-1; D unresolved. CDR1 and CDR2 (germline): SGHVS, FQNEAQ. The length of the CDR3 is 14 residues. V lost 3 bases, J lost 4 bases, and 12 bases lay in between. The CDR3 nucleotides are TGTGCCAGCAGCTTCGGGGATATCGGCACTGAAGCTTTCTTT. This translates into CASSFGDIGTEAFF.

This chain links TRBV9 with TRBJ2-2; 7 bases are shared with TRBD2. Trimming cost V 0 bases and J 8 bases; bases outside gene matches: 13. CDR3 length: 17 residues. Per germline, CDR1 SGDLS and CDR2 YYNGEE. CDR3 loop: CASSVGASGKWAGELFF. CDR3 DNA sequence: TGTGCCAGCAGCGTAGGGGCTAGCGGCAAATGGGCGGGGGAGCTGTTTTTT.

The chain carries TRBV28 and TRBJ1-5; D is perhaps TRBD1 (6 bases). V was pared by 6 bases and J by 4 bases, with 19 bases between. The CDR3 sequence is 16 residues long. In germline, CDR1 is MDHEN, CDR2 SYDVKM. The chain's CDR3 is CASSRTVLTTNQPQHF. The DNA of the CDR3 is TGTGCCAGCAGCCGGACAGTACTCACTACTAATCAGCCCCAGCATTTT.